Described below is a single T cell receptor beta chain sequence and its context. Its antigen is as yet unknown. ViraFEST expansion of antigen-specific CD4+ T cells with viral peptide pools preceded sequencing. Having been cultured for under twelve days, the cells underwent CD4+ T cell isolation. Each participant was given two doses of one vaccine (BNT162b2 or mRNA-1273). The data were obtained in a study of vaccination effects on CD4 cells after COVID-19. Only in-frame clones appear in the TCRdb table, and some are missing; sequencing was by immunoSEQ multiplex PCR. The sample holds about 16,000 clones, around 64% seen once. Germline CDR1 MGHRA, CDR2 YSYEKL. Trimming took off 0 bases at V and 7 bases at J, with 7 bases between the two ends. The CDR3 extends over 14 amino acids.

The genes are TRBV4-1 and TRBJ1-6; no clear D. The material sequenced was CD4+ T cells from PBMCs cultured with SARS-CoV-2 spike peptides, taken after COVID-19 vaccination. The clonotype originates from a human donor who received a COVID-19 vaccine. The CDR3 nucleotides read TGCGCCAGCAGCCAAGATGTACGGAATTCACCCCTCCACTTT. It specifies CASSQDVRNSPLHF.